This TCR beta chain was sequenced for a study of PD-L1 blockade in urothelial cancer. The templates were synthetic TCR analogs, and they were spiked into each PCR. Measured with immunoSEQ multiplex PCR; TCRdb has only the in-frame clones, and not every one. The sample has about 49,000 clones, 79% seen once; the top ten hold about 10%. Time point described: pretreatment peripheral blood. Germline values: CDR1 LNHDA, CDR2 SQIVND (reference sequence). The V gene end was trimmed by 5 bases and the J gene end by 3 bases; junction bases not matched to a gene: 12. This CDR3 has 17 amino acids. The V and J genes are TRBV19 and TRBJ2-2; 7 bases are shared with TRBD1. The sample was PBMCs, taken around atezolizumab (anti-PD-L1) treatment. The TCR originated in a man aged 70-80 years with urothelial cancer. The CDR3 here is CASSWSRTGQYTGELFF. The CDR3 nucleotides are TGTGCCAGTAGTTGGAGTAGGACAGGACAATACACCGGGGAGCTGTTTTTT.